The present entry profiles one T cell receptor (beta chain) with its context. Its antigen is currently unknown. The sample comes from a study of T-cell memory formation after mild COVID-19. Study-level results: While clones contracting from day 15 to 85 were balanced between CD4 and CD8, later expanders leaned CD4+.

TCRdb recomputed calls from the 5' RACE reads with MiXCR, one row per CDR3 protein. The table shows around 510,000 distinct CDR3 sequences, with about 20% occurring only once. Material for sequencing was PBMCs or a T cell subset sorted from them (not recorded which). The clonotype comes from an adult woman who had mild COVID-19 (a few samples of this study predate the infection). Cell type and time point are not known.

CDR3 protein: CASSLVLRGLWANTEAFF. The CDR3 DNA reads TGTGCCAGCAGTTTAGTCCTGCGGGGACTTTGGGCGAACACTGAAGCTTTCTTT. V and J are TRBV12-3 or TRBV12-4 and TRBJ1-1, with D possibly matching TRBD1 (5 bases). The ends were cut back, 1 base at V and 1 base at J, with 19 bases in the middle. The CDR3 extends over 18 amino acids.